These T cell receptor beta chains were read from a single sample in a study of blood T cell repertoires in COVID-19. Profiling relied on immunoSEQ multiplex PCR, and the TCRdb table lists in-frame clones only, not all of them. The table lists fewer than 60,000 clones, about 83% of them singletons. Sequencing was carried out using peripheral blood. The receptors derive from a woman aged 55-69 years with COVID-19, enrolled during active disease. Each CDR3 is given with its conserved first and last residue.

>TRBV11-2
CASSLERASTGELFF
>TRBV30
CAWSYSGQRYEQYF
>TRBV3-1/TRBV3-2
CASSQDMRAFF
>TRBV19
CASRKQGAVTGELFF
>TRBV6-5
CASRVPGTRYNEQFF
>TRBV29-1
CSVISWEGSGRPTGELFF
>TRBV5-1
CASSLRSLNYGYTF
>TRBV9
CASSVGGSGSSEQYF
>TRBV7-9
CASTRNPPSGEQETQYF
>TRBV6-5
CASSSAGGPREQYF
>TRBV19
CASSLTHKYEQYF
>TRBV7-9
CASSRTPSSYNEQFF
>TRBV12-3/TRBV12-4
CASRSGNYEQYF
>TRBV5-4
CASSRPGLGGTDTQYF